Sequencing of this T cell receptor beta chain was carried out in a study of blood T cell repertoires in COVID-19. Study at large: Acute and convalescent COVID-19 samples came from the United States, Italy and Spain. Sources were T cells, B-cell-depleted T cells, or PBMCs; the material itself was cDNA or gDNA.

CDR1 and CDR2 (germline): MGHRA, YSYEKL. J gave up 9 bases and V 0 bases, and 13 bases lay outside the gene matches. The CDR3 runs to 18 residues. Original data processing: It was from reference gene primer amplification that nucleated cell counts were estimated. Assay: immunoSEQ multiplex PCR; the TCRdb copy retains only in-frame clones and omits some. V and J calls and clone size are given by that table; D and trimming were obtained from the DNA. This table holds around 150,000 clones, around 85% found once. This chain links TRBV4-1 with TRBJ1-6; TRBD1 agrees at 8 bases. Sample: peripheral blood. The clonotype originates from a human donor with acute or convalescent COVID-19. The donor label of this sample is uncertain. DNA of the CDR3: TGCGCCAGCAGCCAAGATCCCCTCAGGACAGGGCGGGTTTCACCCCTCCACTTT. Translated: CASSQDPLRTGRVSPLHF.